A selection of T cell receptor beta chains follows, all from one sample in a study of CD8 T cells in ankylosing spondylitis. TCRdb re-derived calls from the 5' RACE reads in MiXCR, one entry per CDR3 protein. The table lists some 130,000 distinct CDR3 sequences, 6% to 8.5% of them singletons, with over 10% in the top ten. What was sequenced was blood, either unsorted or a sorted T cell fraction (not recorded which). The source is a female donor with ankylosing spondylitis or in good health (not recorded which). Each CDR3 is given with its conserved first and last residue. A D gene is named only where the DNA matches it firmly. Expanded clones get a size class; other rows say once, few or many, or leave the size out.

J: TRBJ2-7
D: TRBD1
size: many
V: TRBV7-9
CDR3: CASSPYRGLYEQYF
DNA: TGTGCCAGCAGCCCATACAGGGGGCTCTACGAGCAGTACTTC

J: TRBJ1-6
D: TRBD1
size: many
V: TRBV12-3/TRBV12-4
CDR3: CASSLPGGAYNSPLHF
DNA: TGTGCCAGCAGTTTACCAGGGGGCGCTTATAATTCACCCCTCCACTTT

J: TRBJ1-1
D: NA
size: many
V: TRBV6-5
CDR3: CASSYSGTSNTEAFF
DNA: TGTGCCAGCAGTTACTCGGGGACCTCAAACACTGAAGCTTTCTTT

J: TRBJ1-5
D: NA
size: many
V: TRBV6-2/TRBV6-3
CDR3: CASGQLRGQPQHF
DNA: TGTGCCAGCGGACAACTCCGGGGGCAGCCCCAGCATTTT

J: TRBJ2-1
D: NA
size: many
V: TRBV7-8
CDR3: CASSLGPGVGNEQFF
DNA: TGTGCCAGCAGCTTAGGGCCCGGGGTCGGCAATGAGCAGTTCTTC

J: TRBJ2-7
D: NA
size: many
V: TRBV4-1
CDR3: CASSPGYGFEQYF
DNA: TGCGCCAGCAGTCCGGGGTATGGTTTCGAGCAGTACTTC

J: TRBJ1-1
D: TRBD1
size: many
V: TRBV29-1
CDR3: CSVPGGLNTEAFF
DNA: TGCAGCGTGCCAGGGGGGTTGAACACTGAAGCTTTCTTT

J: TRBJ1-1
D: NA
size: many
V: TRBV3-1
CDR3: CASSPGRNTEAFF
DNA: TGTGCCAGCAGTCCCGGTCGAAACACTGAAGCTTTCTTT

J: TRBJ1-2
D: NA
size: many
V: TRBV5-1
CDR3: CASSFKSSYGYTF
DNA: TGCGCCAGCAGTTTCAAGTCTTCCTATGGCTACACCTTC

J: TRBJ2-1
D: TRBD2
size: many
V: TRBV20-1
CDR3: CSARAVSGGGVSYNEQFF
DNA: TGCAGTGCTAGAGCCGTCTCCGGCGGGGGGGTTTCCTACAATGAGCAGTTCTTC

J: TRBJ1-1
D: TRBD1
size: NA
V: TRBV11-3
CDR3: CASSLGTEGADTEAFF
DNA: TGTGCCAGCAGCTTAGGGACGGAGGGGGCAGACACTGAAGCTTTCTTT

J: TRBJ2-5
D: TRBD2
size: many
V: TRBV25-1
CDR3: CASSEEGSGGWETQYF
DNA: TGTGCCAGCAGTGAAGAGGGTAGCGGGGGGTGGGAGACCCAGTACTTC

J: TRBJ1-1
D: TRBD1
size: NA
V: TRBV7-2
CDR3: CASSGDRAEAFF
DNA: TGTGCCAGCAGCGGGGACAGGGCTGAAGCTTTCTTT

J: TRBJ2-1
D: NA
size: many
V: TRBV15
CDR3: CATGGAYNEQFF
DNA: TGTGCCACCGGGGGGGCATACAATGAGCAGTTCTTC

J: TRBJ2-5
D: TRBD2
size: many
V: TRBV12-3/TRBV12-4
CDR3: CASSLRLAGGKETQYF
DNA: TGTGCCAGCAGTTTACGACTAGCGGGGGGGAAAGAGACCCAGTACTTC

J: TRBJ2-7
D: NA
size: many
V: TRBV11-2
CDR3: CASSLGSVYEQYF
DNA: TGTGCCAGCAGCTTAGGGTCGGTCTACGAGCAGTACTTC

J: TRBJ1-1
D: NA
size: many
V: TRBV5-1
CDR3: CASSFWAMNTEAFF
DNA: TGCGCCAGCAGCTTCTGGGCCATGAACACTGAAGCTTTCTTT

J: TRBJ2-3
D: TRBD2
size: many
V: TRBV20-1
CDR3: CSAHSGGAQYF
DNA: TGCAGTGCACATAGCGGGGGGGCGCAGTATTTT

J: TRBJ1-1
D: NA
size: many
V: TRBV4-2
CDR3: CASATRVNTEAFF
DNA: TGTGCCAGCGCCACAAGAGTAAACACTGAAGCTTTCTTT

J: TRBJ2-6
D: TRBD1
size: many
V: TRBV5-1
CDR3: CASSFPDRVNLGANVLTF
DNA: TGCGCCAGCAGCTTCCCGGACAGGGTAAACTTAGGGGCCAACGTCCTGACTTTC

J: TRBJ2-2
D: TRBD2
size: many
V: TRBV5-1
CDR3: CASSERGAFNTGELFF
DNA: TGCGCCAGCAGCGAGCGGGGGGCCTTTAACACCGGGGAGCTGTTTTTT

J: TRBJ1-5
D: NA
size: NA
V: TRBV7-2
CDR3: CASSIAGWGNQPQHF
DNA: TGTGCCAGCAGCATCGCCGGGTGGGGCAATCAGCCCCAGCATTTT

J: TRBJ2-2
D: NA
size: many
V: TRBV20-1
CDR3: CSAISGAANTGELFF
DNA: TGCAGTGCCATTTCGGGGGCGGCGAACACCGGGGAGCTGTTTTTT

J: TRBJ1-4
D: NA
size: many
V: TRBV4-1
CDR3: CASSPLGRGAPEKLFF
DNA: TGCGCCAGCAGCCCCCTGGGGAGGGGAGCTCCCGAAAAACTGTTTTTT

J: TRBJ2-1
D: TRBD1
size: many
V: TRBV20-1
CDR3: CSAREMGQSSYNEQFF
DNA: TGCAGTGCTAGAGAGATGGGACAGAGCTCCTACAATGAGCAGTTCTTC

J: TRBJ2-7
D: NA
size: many
V: TRBV28
CDR3: CASSTGSSYEQYF
DNA: TGTGCCAGCAGTACAGGGAGCTCCTACGAGCAGTACTTC

J: TRBJ1-4
D: NA
size: many
V: TRBV18
CDR3: CASSPYNSGEKLFF
DNA: TGTGCCAGCTCACCATACAACTCCGGTGAAAAACTGTTTTTT

J: TRBJ2-4
D: TRBD2
size: many
V: TRBV3-1
CDR3: CASSPSGGAEIQYF
DNA: TGTGCCAGCAGCCCTAGCGGGGGGGCGGAAATTCAGTACTTC

J: TRBJ1-2
D: TRBD1
size: many
V: TRBV5-8
CDR3: CASSLGQGGAGYTF
DNA: TGTGCCAGCAGCCTAGGACAGGGAGGCGCTGGCTACACCTTC

J: TRBJ2-1
D: NA
size: many
V: TRBV4-1
CDR3: CASSPFDLGVSYNEQFF
DNA: TGCGCCAGCAGCCCATTTGATCTGGGGGTCTCCTACAATGAGCAGTTCTTC

J: TRBJ2-3
D: TRBD1
size: many
V: TRBV5-5
CDR3: CASSLVGQGDDTQYF
DNA: TGTGCCAGCAGCTTGGTTGGACAGGGTGACGATACGCAGTATTTT

J: TRBJ1-2
D: TRBD1
size: few
V: TRBV7-3
CDR3: CASREPGTGALTYGYTF
DNA: TGTGCCAGCAGGGAACCCGGGACAGGGGCCCTAACCTATGGCTACACCTTC

J: TRBJ2-1
D: NA
size: NA
V: TRBV29-1
CDR3: CSVGGPGPSGEQFF
DNA: TGCAGCGTTGGGGGGCCGGGACCCTCCGGTGAGCAGTTCTTC

J: TRBJ2-5
D: TRBD2
size: NA
V: TRBV7-9
CDR3: CASSPGRGGDETQYF
DNA: TGTGCCAGCAGCCCTGGCCGGGGGGGGGACGAGACCCAGTACTTC

J: TRBJ2-1
D: NA
size: many
V: TRBV29-1
CDR3: CSVETDPFTGPYNEQFF
DNA: TGCAGCGTTGAAACTGACCCATTTACAGGGCCGTACAATGAGCAGTTCTTC

J: TRBJ1-4
D: NA
size: many
V: TRBV20-1
CDR3: CSARGQGDEKLFF
DNA: TGCAGTGCTAGGGGTCAGGGAGATGAAAAACTGTTTTTT

J: TRBJ1-4
D: NA
size: many
V: TRBV5-1
CDR3: CASSPQQGPNEKLFF
DNA: TGCGCCAGCAGCCCACAACAGGGCCCTAATGAAAAACTGTTTTTT

J: TRBJ1-1
D: TRBD1
size: few
V: TRBV10-3
CDR3: CAISSGTGPTEAFF
DNA: TGTGCCATCAGTTCCGGGACAGGGCCCACTGAAGCTTTCTTT

J: TRBJ2-4
D: NA
size: many
V: TRBV28
CDR3: CASSFPGAKNIQYF
DNA: TGTGCCAGCAGTTTCCCGGGGGCCAAAAACATTCAGTACTTC